Listed below are T cell receptor beta chains from one sample, sequenced in a study of shared clonotypes between healthy human individuals. The protocol was immunoSEQ multiplex PCR, while the TCRdb copy is restricted to in-frame clones and leaves out a portion. The sample has around 1,000,000 clones; 70% to 80% are singletons. Material: memory CD4+ T cells from PBMCs. Receptors were obtained from a man aged 18 to 29 in good health. Some clones in this sample may be carry-over from other donors' samples. CDR3s include the opening cysteine and the closing phenylalanine or tryptophan. D genes are given only for firm matches. Expanded clones are given a class, and other clones once, few, many or no size at all.

D,size,J,V,DNA,CDR3
NA,NA,TRBJ2-1,TRBV4-1,TGCGCCAGCAGCCAAGATGGTGGGGGCTTTTACTACAATGAGCAGTTCTTC,CASSQDGGGFYYNEQFF
TRBD1,once,TRBJ2-5,TRBV30,TGTGCCTGGAGTGTAGGGGGCGGCGAGACCCAGTACTTC,CAWSVGGGETQYF
NA,many,TRBJ1-5,TRBV10-3,TGTGCCATCAGTCCTAACAATCAGCCCCAGCATTTT,CAISPNNQPQHF
TRBD1,NA,TRBJ1-1,TRBV7-2,TGTGCCAGCAGCTCGACAGGGACAGGGTGGGACGAGGCTTTCTTT,CASSSTGTGWDEAFF
NA,NA,TRBJ2-5,TRBV5-1,TGCGCCAGCAGACCTGGATCTGGGGAGACCCAGTACTTC,CASRPGSGETQYF
NA,NA,TRBJ1-4,TRBV7-2,TGTGCCAGCAGCTTATCGAGCAGGGCGGGGGGAGAAAAACTGTTTTTT,CASSLSSRAGGEKLFF
TRBD1,NA,TRBJ1-6,TRBV7-9,TGTGCCAGCAGCCTCGGACAGGGGAGAGATTCACCCCTCCACTTT,CASSLGQGRDSPLHF
NA,NA,TRBJ2-3,TRBV7-9,TGTGCCAGCAGCCAAAGCGCAGGAAGCACAGATACGCAGTATTTT,CASSQSAGSTDTQYF
TRBD2,NA,TRBJ2-7,TRBV9,TGTGCCAGCAGCGAGGGAGGACTAGAGTCGCTCGAGCAGTACTTC,CASSEGGLESLEQYF
NA,NA,TRBJ1-2,TRBV23-1,TGCGCCAGCAGTCAATGTGCGGTGGTGGATGGCTACACCTTC,CASSQCAVVDGYTF
NA,NA,TRBJ2-5,TRBV2,TGTGCCAGCAGTTCGGGACTCCCTCGGGGGACCCAGTACTTC,CASSSGLPRGTQYF
TRBD1,NA,TRBJ2-5,TRBV5-1,TGCGCCAGCAGCGACAGGGGGTCGGAGACCCAGTACTTC,CASSDRGSETQYF
TRBD1,NA,TRBJ2-7,TRBV2,TGTGCCAGCAGTGAAGAGGGACAGGGTCCCGAGCAGTACTTC,CASSEEGQGPEQYF
TRBD1,NA,TRBJ2-5,TRBV7-6,TGTGCCAGCAGCCGGGAAACGTTCAACAGGGGTCCGGAGACCCAGTACTTC,CASSRETFNRGPETQYF
NA,once,TRBJ1-3,TRBV7-2,TGTGCCAGCAGCCCCGCGGCCCCGGGCACCATATATTTT,CASSPAAPGTIYF
TRBD2,NA,TRBJ2-7,TRBV7-2,TGTGCCAGCAGCTTAGGTGTTAGCGGGAGAGGCTCCTACGAGCAGTACTTC,CASSLGVSGRGSYEQYF
NA,NA,TRBJ1-1,TRBV6-1,TGTGCCGGGGCCGGGGCCCCGAGGACTGAAGCTTTCTTT,CAGAGAPRTEAFF
TRBD2,NA,TRBJ2-5,TRBV29-1,TGCAGCGCTCGCGGGAGGGCTAACCAAGAGACCCAGTACTTC,CSARGRANQETQYF
NA,NA,TRBJ2-3,TRBV6-6,TGTGCCAGCAGCATACGGGCAGATACGCAGTATTTT,CASSIRADTQYF
NA,few,TRBJ2-5,TRBV5-8,TGTGCCAGCAGCTTCGATCCCAGCCAAGAGACCCAGTACTTC,CASSFDPSQETQYF
TRBD2,NA,TRBJ2-6,TRBV10-3,TGTGCCATCAGTGGCCCGACTAGCGGGAGGTCCGAGGGGCGGGCCAACGTCCTGACTTTC,CAISGPTSGRSEGRANVLTF
TRBD2,NA,TRBJ2-1,TRBV5-1,TGCGCCAGCAGCTTCCTAGCGGGAGGGCTCGTGGAGCAGTTCTTC,CASSFLAGGLVEQFF
NA,NA,TRBJ2-7,TRBV4-3,TGCGCCAGCAGCCTCAATCCCCGCGGTACTCCCTCGTCCGAGCAGTACTTC,CASSLNPRGTPSSEQYF
TRBD1,NA,TRBJ1-1,TRBV10-3,TGTGCCATCGCCTCCCTCCAGGACAGGGGGACTGAAGCTTTCTTT,CAIASLQDRGTEAFF
NA,once,TRBJ2-4,TRBV5-1,TGCGCCAGCTCGGAGGGAAACATTCAGTACTTC,CASSEGNIQYF
TRBD1,NA,TRBJ1-2,TRBV18,TGTGCCAGCTCTCCCGGGACAGTAGCATATGGCTACACCTTC,CASSPGTVAYGYTF
TRBD1,NA,TRBJ2-7,TRBV10-2,TGCGCCAGTAGGGACAGTCAGAGCTCCTACGAGCAGTACTTC,CASRDSQSSYEQYF
NA,NA,TRBJ1-1,TRBV6-1,TGTGCCAGCAGTTTCCGAGGCACTGAAGCTTTCTTT,CASSFRGTEAFF
NA,NA,TRBJ2-1,TRBV11-2,TGTGCCAGCAGCTTAGGGGCCTATGGGACGTCTAATGAGCAGTTCTTC,CASSLGAYGTSNEQFF
TRBD1,NA,TRBJ1-1,TRBV11-2,TGTGCCAGCAGCTGGTCGGGACAGGGGAACACTGAAGCTTTCTTT,CASSWSGQGNTEAFF
NA,NA,TRBJ2-7,TRBV4-3,TGCGCCAGCAGCCAAGCGCGAGGCTACGAGCAGTACTTC,CASSQARGYEQYF
NA,NA,TRBJ2-2,TRBV6-5,TGTGCCAGCAGCACGTTCACCGGGGAGCTGTTTTTT,CASSTFTGELFF
NA,few,TRBJ1-1,TRBV5-1,TGCGCCAGCAGCTTTGGACGGGGCACTGAAGCTTTCTTT,CASSFGRGTEAFF
NA,NA,TRBJ1-3,TRBV7-8,TGTGCCAGCAGCTTTGGAAGCTCTGGAAACACCATATATTTT,CASSFGSSGNTIYF
TRBD1,NA,TRBJ2-1,TRBV6-1,TGTGCCGTACTCCGGGACAGTTACAATGAGCAGTTCTTC,CAVLRDSYNEQFF
NA,NA,TRBJ2-7,TRBV7-2,TGTGCCAGCAGCCTTTCCTACGAGCAGTACTTC,CASSLSYEQYF
TRBD1,NA,TRBJ1-1,TRBV19,TGTGCCAGCCGGACAGGGACAATGAACACTGAAGCTTTCTTT,CASRTGTMNTEAFF
NA,many,TRBJ2-7,TRBV11-2,TGTGCCAGCAGCTTAGACGGGACGGAGACCTACGAGCAGTACTTC,CASSLDGTETYEQYF
NA,NA,TRBJ2-2,TRBV21-1,TGTGCCAGCAGCAAAGGCTCTACCGGGGAGCTGTTTTTT,CASSKGSTGELFF
NA,NA,TRBJ1-1,TRBV11-2,TGTGCCAGCAGCCCATTGACAGGTTTCACTGAAGCTTTCTTT,CASSPLTGFTEAFF
NA,NA,TRBJ1-5,TRBV10-2,TGCGCCAGCAGTGATTGGCGGAGCAATCAGCCCCAGCATTTT,CASSDWRSNQPQHF
NA,many,TRBJ2-3,TRBV28,TGTGCCAGCGTAAGCCAACTAGGTGAGGGTACGCAGTATTTT,CASVSQLGEGTQYF
NA,once,TRBJ2-2,TRBV2,TGTGCCAGCAGTGGGGGCCTCATGGGTCAGGAGCTGTTTTTT,CASSGGLMGQELFF
NA,NA,TRBJ2-7,TRBV2,TGTGCCAGCAGTGTCAGGATCCACGAGCAGTACTTC,CASSVRIHEQYF
NA,NA,TRBJ1-3,TRBV5-1,TGCGCCAGCAGCTTGGCGGGGGGCTCTGGAAACACCATATATTTT,CASSLAGGSGNTIYF
NA,once,TRBJ2-5,TRBV5-1,TGCGCCAGCAGCTTGGCCTTGGAGACCCAGTACTTC,CASSLALETQYF
NA,NA,TRBJ2-1,TRBV29-1,TGCAGCGTTGACAGGGGACGCAGCTCCTACAATGAGCAGTTCTTC,CSVDRGRSSYNEQFF
NA,many,TRBJ2-3,TRBV4-1,TGCGCCAGCAGCCAGGGGGCAAGTAATACGCAGTATTTT,CASSQGASNTQYF
NA,NA,TRBJ1-1,TRBV9,TGTGCCAGCAGCGAAGGGATGAACACTGAAGCTTTCTTT,CASSEGMNTEAFF
NA,NA,TRBJ1-2,TRBV18,TGTGCCAGCTCACCAGCAGCCCACTATGGCTACACCTTC,CASSPAAHYGYTF